Listed here is a single T cell receptor (beta chain). Antigen unknown. This sample stems from a study of beta chain features in type 1 diabetes. Notes on the study in general: Shorter TCRB CDR3s, moderately but significantly so, marked every one of the four CD4+ subsets in Type 1 diabetes patients.

Investigators reverse transcribed all isolated RNA, so they sequenced expressed TCRB transcripts. Libraries were prepared by immunoSEQ multiplex PCR; TCRdb keeps only in-frame clonotypes and omits some of them. The sample consists of roughly 240,000 clones, approximately 25% of them appearing once. CDR1 SNHLY and CDR2 FYNNEI come from the germline V gene. This CDR3 region has 12 residues. V lost 4 bases to trimming and J lost 12 bases; unmatched junction nucleotides: 7. The V and J genes are TRBV2 and TRBJ1-1; 8 bases align to TRBD1. Sequencing was carried out using naive CD4+ T cells from blood. The receptor's source is a woman in her twenties or thirties with type 1 diabetes. For the CDR3, the DNA is TGTGCCAGCAGTGTATCAGGGGGCGAGACTTTCTTT. It codes for CASSVSGGETFF. Complete variable domain (other parts from reference TRBV2 and TRBJ1-1): EPEVTQTPSHQVTQMGQEVILRCVPISNHLYFYWYRQILGQKVEFLVSFYNNEISEKSEIFDDQFSVERPDGSNFTLKIRSTKLEDSAMYFCASSVSGGETFFGQGTRLTVV.